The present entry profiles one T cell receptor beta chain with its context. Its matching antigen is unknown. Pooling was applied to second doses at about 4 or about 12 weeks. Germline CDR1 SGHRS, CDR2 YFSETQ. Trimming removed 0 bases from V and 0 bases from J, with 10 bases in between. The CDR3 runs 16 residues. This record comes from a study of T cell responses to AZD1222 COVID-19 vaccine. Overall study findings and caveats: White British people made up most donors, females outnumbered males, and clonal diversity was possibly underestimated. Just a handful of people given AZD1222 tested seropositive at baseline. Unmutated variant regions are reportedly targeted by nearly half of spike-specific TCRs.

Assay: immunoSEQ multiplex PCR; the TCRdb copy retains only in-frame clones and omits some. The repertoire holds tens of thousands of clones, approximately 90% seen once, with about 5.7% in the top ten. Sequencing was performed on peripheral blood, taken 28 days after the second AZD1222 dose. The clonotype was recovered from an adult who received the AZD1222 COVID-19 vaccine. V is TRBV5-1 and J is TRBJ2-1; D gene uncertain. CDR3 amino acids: CASSLGSASSYNEQFF. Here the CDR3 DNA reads TGCGCCAGCAGCTTGGGCTCAGCGAGCTCCTACAATGAGCAGTTCTTC.